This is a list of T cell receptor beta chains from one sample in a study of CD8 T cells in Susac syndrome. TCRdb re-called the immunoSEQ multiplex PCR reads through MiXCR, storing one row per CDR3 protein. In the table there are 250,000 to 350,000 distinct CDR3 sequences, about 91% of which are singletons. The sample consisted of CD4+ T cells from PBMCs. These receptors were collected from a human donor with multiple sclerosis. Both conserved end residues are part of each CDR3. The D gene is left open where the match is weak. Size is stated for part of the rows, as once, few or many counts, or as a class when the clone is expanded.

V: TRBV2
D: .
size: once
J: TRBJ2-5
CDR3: CASSDPRETQYF
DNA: TGTGCCAGCTCCGACCCCCGGGAGACCCAGTACTTC

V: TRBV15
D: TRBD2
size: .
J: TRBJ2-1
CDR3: CATSRLPGLAVYNEQFF
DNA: TGTGCCACCAGCAGGTTACCGGGACTAGCTGTCTACAATGAGCAGTTCTTC

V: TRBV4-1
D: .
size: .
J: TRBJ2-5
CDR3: CASSQSQGSGETQYF
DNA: TGCGCCAGCAGCCAAAGCCAGGGTAGTGGAGAGACCCAGTACTTC

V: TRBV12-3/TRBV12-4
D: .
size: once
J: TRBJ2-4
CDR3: CASSSQGAKNIQYF
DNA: TGTGCCTCAAGTTCCCAGGGGGCCAAAAACATTCAGTACTTC

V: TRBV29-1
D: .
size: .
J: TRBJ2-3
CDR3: CSVVWGPGTQYF
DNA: TGCAGCGTTGTTTGGGGCCCAGGTACGCAGTATTTT

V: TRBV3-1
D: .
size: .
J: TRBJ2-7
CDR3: CASSQEGTGLYEQYF
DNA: TGTGCCAGCAGCCAAGAGGGTACGGGGCTCTACGAGCAGTACTTC

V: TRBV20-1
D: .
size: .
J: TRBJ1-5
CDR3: CSASGGLETHQPQHF
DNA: TGCAGTGCTAGCGGGGGGTTGGAAACCCATCAGCCCCAGCATTTT

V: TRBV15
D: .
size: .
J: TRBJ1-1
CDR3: CATSRGPRDTEAFF
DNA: TGTGCCACCAGCAGAGGACCCCGGGACACTGAAGCTTTCTTT

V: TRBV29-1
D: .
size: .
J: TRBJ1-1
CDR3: CSVGAPKGWGNTEAFF
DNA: TGCAGCGTTGGGGCTCCAAAGGGGTGGGGGAACACTGAAGCTTTCTTT

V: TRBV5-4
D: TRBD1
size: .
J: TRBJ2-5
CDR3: CASSFRQGQRETQYF
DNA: TGTGCCAGCAGCTTTCGACAGGGGCAGCGAGAGACCCAGTACTTC

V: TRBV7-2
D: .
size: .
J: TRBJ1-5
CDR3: CASSLAGRRGNQPQHF
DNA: TGTGCCAGCAGCTTAGCTGGCAGGCGGGGAAATCAGCCCCAGCATTTT

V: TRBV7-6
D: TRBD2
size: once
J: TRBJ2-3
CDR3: CASSLQPTSGRNTDTQYF
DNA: TGTGCCAGCAGCTTGCAGCCCACTAGCGGGAGGAACACAGATACGCAGTATTTT

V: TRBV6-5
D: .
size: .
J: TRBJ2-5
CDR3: CASRGQEAQYF
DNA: TGTGCCAGCAGGGGGCAAGAGGCCCAGTACTTC

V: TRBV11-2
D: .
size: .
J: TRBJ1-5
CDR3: CASSPSSRSQPQHF
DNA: TGTGCCAGCAGCCCTTCCTCGCGCAGTCAGCCCCAGCATTTT

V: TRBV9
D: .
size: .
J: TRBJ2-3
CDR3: CASSSTGTDTQYF
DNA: TGTGCCAGCAGCTCGACCGGCACAGATACGCAGTATTTT

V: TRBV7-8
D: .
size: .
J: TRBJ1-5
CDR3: CASSLAGVPGNQPQHF
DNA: TGTGCCAGCAGCTTAGCAGGGGTACCGGGGAATCAGCCCCAGCATTTT

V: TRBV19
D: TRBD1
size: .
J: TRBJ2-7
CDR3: CASSIGPGQGEQYF
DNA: TGTGCCAGTAGTATAGGTCCCGGACAGGGGGAGCAGTACTTC

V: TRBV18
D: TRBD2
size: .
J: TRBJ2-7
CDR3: CASSPGTTKYEQYF
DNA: TGTGCCAGCTCACCCGGGACTACCAAATACGAGCAGTACTTC

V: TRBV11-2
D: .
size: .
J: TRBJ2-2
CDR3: CASSLAVRWGLANTGELFF
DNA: TGTGCCAGCAGCTTAGCAGTTCGGTGGGGTCTAGCGAACACCGGGGAGCTGTTTTTT

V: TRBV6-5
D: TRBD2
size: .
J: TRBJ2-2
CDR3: CASSRPGGITGELFF
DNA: TGTGCCAGCAGCCGACCGGGGGGGATCACCGGGGAGCTGTTTTTT

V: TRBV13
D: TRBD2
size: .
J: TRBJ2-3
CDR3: CASSLVLAGASSTDTQYF
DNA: TGTGCCAGCAGCTTAGTCCTAGCGGGGGCTTCTAGCACAGATACGCAGTATTTT

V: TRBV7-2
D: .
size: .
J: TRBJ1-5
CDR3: CASSLRWEQPQHF
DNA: TGTGCCAGCAGCTTAAGGTGGGAGCAGCCCCAGCATTTT

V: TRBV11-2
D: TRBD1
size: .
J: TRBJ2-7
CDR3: CASSLPGTGVYEQYF
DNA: TGTGCCAGCAGCCTCCCCGGGACAGGGGTCTACGAGCAGTACTTC

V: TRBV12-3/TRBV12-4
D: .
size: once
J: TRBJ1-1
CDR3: CASSPGKWDGNTEAFF
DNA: TGTGCCAGCAGTCCCGGTAAGTGGGACGGGAACACTGAAGCTTTCTTT

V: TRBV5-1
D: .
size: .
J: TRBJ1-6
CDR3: CASSLEHANSPLHF
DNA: TGCGCCAGCAGCTTGGAACATGCGAATTCACCCCTCCACTTT

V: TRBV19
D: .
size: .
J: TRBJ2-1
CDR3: CASSIEWLSYNEQFF
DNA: TGTGCCAGTAGTATCGAGTGGCTATCCTACAATGAGCAGTTCTTC

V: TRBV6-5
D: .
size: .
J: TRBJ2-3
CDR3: CASKGGWGTDTQYF
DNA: TGTGCCAGCAAAGGGGGGTGGGGCACAGATACGCAGTATTTT

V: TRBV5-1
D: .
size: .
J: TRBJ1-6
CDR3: CASSLAVNSPLHF
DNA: TGCGCCAGCAGCTTGGCCGTTAATTCACCCCTCCACTTT

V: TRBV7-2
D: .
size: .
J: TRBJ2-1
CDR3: CASSLVPEATGFF
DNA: TGTGCCAGCAGCTTAGTTCCGGAGGCCACCGGGTTCTTC

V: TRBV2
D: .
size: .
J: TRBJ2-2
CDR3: CASRDSPTGELFF
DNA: TGTGCCAGCAGGGACTCCCCTACCGGGGAGCTGTTTTTT

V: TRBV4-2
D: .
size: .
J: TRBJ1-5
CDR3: CASSQSTANQPQHF
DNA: TGTGCCAGCAGCCAAAGTACAGCCAATCAGCCCCAGCATTTT